The sequence of this T cell receptor (beta chain) was determined in a study of chronic HIV infection and antiretroviral therapy. TCRdb redid the calling of the 5' RACE reads with MiXCR, one entry per CDR3 protein. The table has fewer than 40,000 distinct CDR3 sequences, 7% to 10% seen once. V lost 0 bases and J lost 4, with 16 bases in between. The CDR3 extends over 15 amino acids. Germline V gene lookup returns CDR1 SQVTM and CDR2 ANQGSEA. The sequenced material came from peripheral blood. The rearrangement links TRBV29-1 to TRBJ2-7; no definite D call. This TCR came from an adult who had HIV and had not received antiretroviral therapy, or was an uninfected healthy control (not recorded which). CDR3 sequence (DNA): TGCAGCGTTGAAGATTGGCGCCTTGGAGTATACGAGCAGTACTTC. Protein: CSVEDWRLGVYEQYF.